The 23 T cell receptor beta chains below all came from one sample that was sequenced in a study of blood T cell repertoires in COVID-19. TCRdb keeps only in-frame clones here, not all; method: immunoSEQ multiplex PCR. The sample lists 70,000 to 95,000 clones; about 81% were seen once. Sequencing was performed on peripheral blood. The receptor source for this set is a human donor in a cohort sampled during active COVID-19.

This clone was recorded a few times. The chain uses TRBV7-6 and TRBJ1-1, with 7 positions matching TRBD1. V was clipped by 1 base and J by 3 bases; unmatched bases: 8. Germline lookup yields CDR1 SGHVS and CDR2 FNYEAQ. This CDR3 has 16 amino acids. The CDR3 DNA is TGTGCCAGCAGCTTAGGGAACAGGGGTAAGGACACTGAAGCTTTCTTT. It codes for CASSLGNRGKDTEAFF.

The V call is TRBV5-1, the J call TRBJ2-5; 8 bases align to TRBD1. This CDR3 comprises 16 residues. V gave up 4 bases and J gave up 1 base; unmatched junction bases: 9. Looked up from germline, CDR1 is SGHRS and CDR2 is YFSETQ. The CDR3 sequence is CASSVGSGQGQETQYF. DNA of the CDR3: TGCGCCAGCAGCGTTGGCAGCGGACAGGGCCAAGAGACCCAGTACTTC.

The rearrangement uses TRBV3-1 (or the pseudogene TRBV3-2) and TRBJ1-1; 7 bases fit TRBD1. V dropped 3 bases and J dropped 4; count of bases not matched to a gene: 8. CDR3 length: 15 amino acids. Germline V CDR1 and CDR2: LGHDT, YNNKEL (reference sequence). The CDR3 protein is CASSQTHSGGTEAFF. As DNA, the CDR3 is TGTGCCAGCAGCCAGACCCATTCAGGGGGCACTGAAGCTTTCTTT.

The V call is TRBV4-1, the J call TRBJ1-5; 10 bases line up with TRBD1. The CDR3 is made up of 16 amino acids. Germline CDR1 and CDR2: MGHRA and YSYEKL. V lost 4 bases and J lost 1; bases outside the gene matches: 4. The CDR3 spells CASSPRDRGSNQPQHF. The CDR3 nucleotides read TGCGCCAGCAGCCCCCGGGACAGGGGAAGCAATCAGCCCCAGCATTTT.

The V call is TRBV7-5, the J call TRBJ2-7; TRBD2 is the table's D call and was not checked against the DNA. TRBV7-5 is classified as a pseudogene. The CDR3 loop spans 16 amino acids. The CDR3 DNA sequence: TGTGCCAGAAGATCCGGATTGGGGGGGCAAAGCTACGAGCAGTACTTC. Its protein product is CARRSGLGGQSYEQYF.

The sample holds one count of this clone. The V and J genes are TRBV4-1 and TRBJ1-3, with D perhaps TRBD1 (6 bases). With 2 bases removed from V and 4 bases from J, the gap between germline ends came to 15 bases. The CDR3 is 16 amino acids. The germline gives CDR1 MGHRA, CDR2 YSYEKL. The CDR3 sequence is CASSQPIRDIGNTIYF. CDR3 DNA: TGCGCCAGCAGCCAACCGATCCGGGACATAGGAAACACCATATATTTT.

V is TRBV28 and J is TRBJ1-2; 7 bases map to TRBD1. The J segment lost 2 bases and the V segment lost 3 bases, leaving 15 bases of the junction unmatched. This CDR3 is built from 18 residues. Looked up from germline, CDR1 is MDHEN and CDR2 is SYDVKM. CDR3 sequence (DNA): TGTGCCAGCAGTTTCCCCGGGAGGGGGCTCTCTAGGAACTATGGCTACACCTTC. Translating it yields CASSFPGRGLSRNYGYTF.

The J gene is TRBJ2-7, the V gene TRBV18; D is perhaps TRBD2 (5 bases). The CDR3 is 12 amino acids. Germline assignment: CDR1 KGHSH and CDR2 LQKENI. Trimming stripped 0 bases from V and 7 bases from J, with 7 bases between. The CDR3 DNA sequence: TGTGCCAGCTCACCACCGGGCGGGGAGCAGTACTTC. Protein sequence: CASSPPGGEQYF.

The CDR3 DNA is TGTGCCAGCTCCCCGGGACAGATAGCCAAAAACATTCAGTACTTC. The encoded protein is CASSPGQIAKNIQYF. J is TRBJ2-4 and V is TRBV2, with 7 bases that match TRBD1. This CDR3 has 15 amino acids. Germline V gene lookup returns CDR1 SNHLY and CDR2 FYNNEI. Germline trimming cut 8 bases from V and 0 bases from J; bases unmatched to any gene: 7.

This clone was counted only a few times. This rearrangement joins TRBV5-6 to TRBJ1-2, with 9 bases aligning to TRBD1. CDR3 length: 13 amino acids. After removal of 4 bases from V and 8 bases from J, the junction contained 6 bases not matched to a gene. Germline V gene data show CDR1 as SGHDT and CDR2 as YYEEEE. The CDR3 is CASSLQGAEGYTF. CDR3 DNA sequence: TGTGCCAGCAGCCTACAGGGGGCGGAGGGCTACACCTTC.

The chain joins TRBV7-9 to TRBJ1-2, with D perhaps matching TRBD1 (5 bases). Trimming removed 7 bases from V and 5 bases from J, with 20 bases in between. The CDR3 extends over 15 amino acids. Germline values: CDR1 SEHNR, CDR2 FQNEAQ (reference sequence). CDR3 amino acids: CASTSREGSLYGYTF. CDR3 nucleotides: TGTGCCAGCACCTCCCGGGAGGGGAGCTTATATGGCTACACCTTC.

The CDR3, as DNA: TGTGCCAGCAGTCGGGACAGAGGCGAGACCCAGTACTTC. Translation: CASSRDRGETQYF. The chain is built from TRBV6-5 and TRBJ2-5; 7 nucleotides line up with TRBD1. The CDR3 sequence is 13 residues long. Germline CDR1 MNHEY, CDR2 SVGAGI. The ends lost 5 bases at V and 5 bases at J; junction bases unmatched: 5.

The genes are TRBV28 and TRBJ2-7; 14 bases are a match to TRBD2. Trimming removed 5 bases from V and 0 bases from J; junction bases left unmatched: 9. Germline CDR1 MDHEN, CDR2 SYDVKM. The CDR3 totals 18 residues. This chain's CDR3 is CASSTPRTSGGHSYEQYF. CDR3 in DNA: TGTGCCAGCAGTACTCCTAGGACTAGCGGGGGGCACTCCTACGAGCAGTACTTC.

This chain links TRBV28 with TRBJ1-3, with D tentatively TRBD1 (5 bases). Germline V CDR1 and CDR2: MDHEN, SYDVKM. V lost 2 bases and J lost 3, with 17 bases in between. This CDR3 has 17 amino acids. CDR3 region: CASSLIAVGANGNTIYF. Written as DNA, the CDR3 is TGTGCCAGCAGTTTAATCGCAGTTGGGGCAAATGGAAACACCATATATTTT.

This sequence joins TRBV18 and TRBJ2-6; TRBD1 is a possible D gene (5 bases). Germline V CDR1 and CDR2: KGHSH, LQKENI. V was pared by 2 bases and J by 3 bases, with 8 bases between. The CDR3 extends over 15 amino acids. The CDR3 DNA follows: TGTGCCAGCTCACCAGTACAGGATGGGGCCAACGTCCTGACTTTC. Its protein is CASSPVQDGANVLTF.

The chain couples TRBV5-1 to TRBJ1-2; the D gene is possibly TRBD1 (5 bases). There are 15 residues in the CDR3. The ends were cut back, 3 bases at V and 1 base at J, with 13 bases in the middle. Germline CDR1 is SGHRS and CDR2 is YFSETQ. The CDR3: CASSSNLRVNYGYTF. DNA of the CDR3: TGCGCCAGCAGCTCAAACCTCAGGGTTAACTATGGCTACACCTTC.

The V call is TRBV2, the J call TRBJ1-1, with 9 nucleotides matching TRBD1. This CDR3 has 14 residues. Germline CDR1 SNHLY, CDR2 FYNNEI. Germline trimming cut 7 bases from V and 1 base from J; bases unmatched to any gene: 4. The CDR3 coding sequence is TGTGCCAGCATTTCGGGACAGGGGAACACTGAAGCTTTCTTT. This sequence encodes CASISGQGNTEAFF.

V and J are TRBV6-5 and TRBJ1-6; TRBD1 aligns across 8 bases. This CDR3 contains 15 residues. Per the germline V gene, CDR1 is MNHEY and CDR2 is SVGAGI. V was pared by 5 bases and J by 7 bases, with 7 bases of the junction left unmatched. In DNA, the CDR3 is TGTGCCAGCAGTACACAGACAGGGGTCAATTCACCCCTCCACTTT. Translated, it gives CASSTQTGVNSPLHF.

The chain carries TRBV11-2 and TRBJ1-2; 9 bases are a match to TRBD1. The CDR3 is 15 residues long. Germline CDR1 and CDR2: SGHAT and FQNNGV. V shed 5 bases and J 7 bases; nucleotides not matched to a gene: 11. CDR3 residues: CASSPLTGGVGGYTF. CDR3 DNA sequence: TGTGCCAGCAGCCCACTTACAGGGGGCGTTGGTGGCTACACCTTC. The complete variable domain, with remaining parts taken from reference TRBV11-2 and TRBJ1-2, reads EAGVAQSPRYKIIEKRQSVAFWCNPISGHATLYWYQQILGQGPKLLIQFQNNGVVDDSQLPKDRFSAERLKGVDSTLKIQPAKLEDSAVYLCASSPLTGGVGGYTFGSGTRLTVV.

In this sample, this clone turned up a few times. The chain uses TRBV14 and TRBJ1-1; the match to TRBD1 covers 8 bases. The germline V gene encodes CDR1 SGHDN and CDR2 FVKESK. With 7 bases clipped from V and 5 bases from J, the junction kept 6 bases outside the gene matches. The CDR3 loop spans 13 amino acids. CDR3 coding DNA: TGTGCCAGCACACAGGGGGGGTGGACTGAAGCTTTCTTT. This sequence encodes CASTQGGWTEAFF.

V and J are TRBV7-2 and TRBJ2-7, with 9 bases fitting TRBD1. Germline V CDR1 and CDR2: SGHTA, FQGNSA. Unmatched junction bases numbered 14, after V lost 6 bases and J lost 5 bases. The CDR3 spans 16 residues. CDR3 amino acids: CASSRYSGTGHNEQYF. DNA for the CDR3: TGTGCCAGCAGTCGATATTCCGGGACAGGGCACAACGAGCAGTACTTC. Full variable domain (remainder filled in from reference TRBV7-2 and TRBJ2-7): GAGVSQSPSNKVTEKGKDVELRCDPISGHTALYWYRQSLGQGLEFLIYFQGNSAPDKSGLPSDRFSAERTGGSVSTLTIQRTQQEDSAVYLCASSRYSGTGHNEQYFGPGTRLTVT.

The V call is TRBV7-9, the J call TRBJ1-1; 8 bases map to TRBD1. The CDR3 has 16 amino acids. Germline V gene data show CDR1 as SEHNR and CDR2 as FQNEAQ (reference sequence). J lost 4 bases, V lost 2 bases, and 9 bases had no gene match. DNA for the CDR3: TGTGCCAGCAGCTTATCCAAGACAGGGGCCCTCACTGAAGCTTTCTTT. It encodes CASSLSKTGALTEAFF. Together with reference TRBV7-9 and TRBJ1-1, the CDR3 gives the full variable domain: DTGVSQNPRHKITKRGQNVTFRCDPISEHNRLYWYRQTLGQGPEFLTYFQNEAQLEKSRLLSDRFSAERPKGSFSTLEIQRTEQGDSAMYLCASSLSKTGALTEAFFGQGTRLTVV.

The chain recombines TRBV6-5 with TRBJ2-7; TRBD2 aligns across 11 bases. V dropped 9 bases and J dropped 2; count of bases not matched to a gene: 9. The CDR3 has 15 amino acids. CDR1 and CDR2 (germline): MNHEY, SVGAGI. The CDR3 DNA reads TGTGCCAGTTTCCGGACTAGCGGGTTAACCTACGAGCAGTACTTC. Translated, it gives CASFRTSGLTYEQYF.